A single TCR beta chain is shown here with its context. The data belong to a study of blood T cell repertoires in COVID-19. The overall study: Some COVID-19 samples were acute and others convalescent; all came from the United States, Italy and Spain. T cells, B-cell-depleted T cells, or PBMCs supplied cDNA or gDNA.

Source study methods: Amplification from reference gene primers served as the basis for estimated nucleated cell counts. Assay used: immunoSEQ multiplex PCR; TCRdb lists only in-frame clones, some missing. That table is the source of V, J and clone size, and D and trimming were worked out from the DNA. There are 200,000 to 250,000 clones in the sample; 88% occur only once, and roughly 2.6% lies in the top ten. V lost 3 bases and J lost 3; bases outside the gene matches: 2. In germline, CDR1 is MNHNY, CDR2 SVGAGI (reference sequence). CDR3 length equals 14 residues. Input material: peripheral blood. This sequence originates from a woman in her sixties or seventies with acute or convalescent COVID-19. The rearrangement joins TRBV6-6 to TRBJ1-1; the match to TRBD1 covers 9 bases. CDR3 nucleotides: TGTGCCAGCAGTTATCGGACAGGGGACACTGAAGCTTTCTTT. It yields the protein CASSYRTGDTEAFF.